This T cell receptor beta chain was observed in a study of control samples from healthy donors and cancer patients. The junction had 9 bases not matched to a gene; V was cut back by 0 bases and J by 10 bases. The CDR3 sequence is 16 residues long. Per the germline V gene, CDR1 is KGHSH and CDR2 is LQKENI. The method was immunoSEQ multiplex PCR; TCRdb's version includes in-frame clones alone and lacks a portion of them. The sample has 95,000 to 150,000 clones; around 87% are singletons. Sequencing was done on a sample of blood. This clonotype was sampled from a man aged 40-49 years in good health. V usage is TRBV18 and J usage is TRBJ1-6; 7 bases line up with TRBD1. CDR3 sequence reads: CASSPPGQRIGSPLHF. The CDR3 region has the DNA TGTGCCAGCTCACCACCGGGACAGAGGATCGGCTCACCCCTCCACTTT.